Below, 32 T cell receptor beta chains from the same sample are listed, as sequenced in a study of T cell responses to AZD1222 COVID-19 vaccine. Profiling relied on immunoSEQ multiplex PCR, and the TCRdb table lists in-frame clones only, not all of them. The table has 140,000 to 150,000 clones, around 94% seen once. Sequences were derived from peripheral blood, sampled after recovery from COVID-19. The receptors here all came from an adult who had recovered from COVID-19.

The chain links TRBV4-1 to TRBJ2-7, with D tentatively TRBD1 (5 bases). The CDR3 length is 15 residues. The germline CDR1 and CDR2 sequences are MGHRA and YSYEKL. Trimming cost V 2 bases and J 3 bases, with 14 bases left between them. The CDR3 coding sequence is TGCGCCAGCAGCCAAATAATAGGACACGGCTACGAGCAGTACTTC. It codes for CASSQIIGHGYEQYF.

The chain combines TRBV30 with TRBJ2-7; 14 nucleotides match TRBD2. Looked up from germline, CDR1 is GTSNPN and CDR2 is SVGIG (reference sequence). This CDR3 contains 15 residues. Trimming took 5 bases from V and 6 from J; bases not matched to a gene: 9. The CDR3 here is CAWDPGLAGGGEQYF. In DNA form, the CDR3 reads TGTGCCTGGGACCCTGGACTAGCGGGAGGAGGCGAGCAGTACTTC.

J is TRBJ1-1 and V is TRBV9; no clear D. In germline, CDR1 is SGDLS, CDR2 YYNGEE. V was trimmed by 1 base and J by 1 base, leaving 14 bases between them. The CDR3 runs to 16 residues. DNA of the CDR3: TGTGCCAGCAGCGTATCAACAGAACTTCCGAACACTGAAGCTTTCTTT. Encoded protein: CASSVSTELPNTEAFF.

The chain carries TRBV6-2 or TRBV6-3 and TRBJ2-6; D unclear. Germline CDR1 reads MNHEY; CDR2 reads SVGEGT. The CDR3 is made up of 17 amino acids. Trimming shortened V by 7 bases and J by 0 bases, and 16 bases separated the two germline ends. CDR3 DNA: TGTGCCAGCAACCCCAACTCTTATTACTCTGGGGCCAACGTCCTGACTTTC. Translation: CASNPNSYYSGANVLTF.

The chain recombines TRBV24-1 with TRBJ2-7, with D perhaps TRBD2 (5 bases). The CDR3 length is 12 residues. Germline V CDR1 and CDR2: KGHDR, SFDVKD. The V end lost 3 bases, the J end lost 5 bases, and 7 bases lay between the germline ends. The CDR3 reads CATSDRGNEQYF. The DNA for the CDR3 is TGTGCCACCAGTGATCGGGGAAACGAGCAGTACTTC.

This clone has just a few counts. The CDR3 bases are TGTGCCAGCAGCTTAGCTGCTGAAGCTTTCTTT. Encoded protein: CASSLAAEAFF. The chain couples TRBV11-2 to TRBJ1-1; no reliable D call. The CDR3 extends over 11 amino acids. Germline CDR1 SGHAT, CDR2 FQNNGV. V was cut by 1 base and J by 6 bases, with 3 bases left in between. The full variable domain, with the rest looked up from reference TRBV11-2 and TRBJ1-1, is EAGVAQSPRYKIIEKRQSVAFWCNPISGHATLYWYQQILGQGPKLLIQFQNNGVVDDSQLPKDRFSAERLKGVDSTLKIQPAKLEDSAVYLCASSLAAEAFFGQGTRLTVV.

This chain uses TRBV4-2 with TRBJ2-3, with TRBD1 matching over 10 bases. The CDR3 totals 15 residues. Germline V gene sequence: CDR1 LGHNA, CDR2 YNFKEQ. Unmatched junction bases numbered 3, after V lost 1 base and J lost 5 bases. The CDR3 here is CASSQGQGAEDTQYF. Here the CDR3 DNA reads TGTGCCAGCAGCCAAGGACAGGGGGCAGAAGATACGCAGTATTTT.

A single count supports this clone. The gene calls are TRBV20-1 and TRBJ2-7; D is ambiguous. Trimming left V 0 bases short and J 6 bases short, with 6 bases between. This CDR3 contains 11 residues. Looked up from germline, CDR1 is DFQATT and CDR2 is SNEGSKA (reference sequence). The CDR3 is CSAREKREQYF. The CDR3, as DNA: TGCAGTGCTAGAGAAAAGCGCGAGCAGTACTTC.

The gene calls are TRBV9 and TRBJ2-3; 7 bases agree with TRBD2. The germline V gene encodes CDR1 SGDLS and CDR2 YYNGEE. The V gene end was trimmed by 4 bases and the J gene end by 6 bases; junction bases not matched to a gene: 11. CDR3 size: 15 residues. CDR3 amino acids: CASSPLAAGGDTQYF. CDR3 coding DNA: TGTGCCAGCAGCCCCCTAGCGGCTGGTGGGGATACGCAGTATTTT. Drawing the rest from reference TRBV9 and TRBJ2-3, the complete variable domain is DSGVTQTPKHLITATGQRVTLRCSPRSGDLSVYWYQQSLDQGLQFLIQYYNGEERAKGNILERFSAQQFPDLHSELNLSSLELGDSALYFCASSPLAAGGDTQYFGPGTRLTVL.

This chain links TRBV6-5 with TRBJ2-7; 10 bases are a match to TRBD2. The CDR3 loop spans 16 amino acids. Trimming removed 1 base from V and 2 bases from J; junction bases left unmatched: 5. Looked up from germline, CDR1 is MNHEY and CDR2 is SVGAGI. The CDR3 bases are TGTGCCAGCAGTTACTTAGCGGGAGGCAGGGCCTACGAGCAGTACTTC. Translation: CASSYLAGGRAYEQYF.

The genes are TRBV27 and TRBJ2-7; no definite D call. Trimming took off 2 bases at V and 0 bases at J, with 2 bases between the two ends. Germline CDR1 is MNHEY and CDR2 is SMNVEV (reference sequence). CDR3 length equals 12 residues. The CDR3 DNA follows: TGTGCCAGCAGTTTACCCTCCTACGAGCAGTACTTC. Its translation is CASSLPSYEQYF.

The chain joins TRBV28 to TRBJ1-4; tentatively, D is TRBD1 (5 bases). The CDR3 runs 15 residues. CDR1 and CDR2 (germline): MDHEN, SYDVKM. The V end lost 5 bases, the J end lost 4 bases, and 14 bases lay between the germline ends. CDR3 nucleotides: TGTGCCAGCAGTCTGAGGGGAGGAGGTAATGAAAAACTGTTTTTT. Its protein product is CASSLRGGGNEKLFF.

The rearrangement uses TRBV28 and TRBJ1-5; TRBD1 matches at 11 bases. Germline lookup yields CDR1 MDHEN and CDR2 SYDVKM. After removal of 2 bases from V and 4 bases from J, the junction contained 4 bases not matched to a gene. The CDR3 totals 16 residues. CDR3 DNA sequence: TGTGCCAGCAGTTTACTTGGACAGGGGGCGAATCAGCCCCAGCATTTT. Protein sequence: CASSLLGQGANQPQHF.

Remarks on this clone: One end of the junction is discordant with germline, which a read error may explain. This chain joins TRBV27 and TRBJ1-2; D is perhaps TRBD1 (6 bases). Germline V gene lookup returns CDR1 MNHEY and CDR2 SMNVEV (reference sequence). CDR3 length equals 11 residues. The CDR3 loop reads CASSWDQGHLF. The CDR3 coding sequence is TGTGCCAGCAGCTGGGACCAGGGACACCTTTTC.

CDR3 sequence: CAISADYSNQPQHF. CDR3 DNA: TGTGCCATCAGTGCGGATTATAGCAATCAGCCCCAGCATTTT. The chain couples TRBV10-3 to TRBJ1-5; D is unclear. The CDR3 is made up of 14 amino acids. V shed 4 bases and J shed 0 bases, with 7 bases lying between them. CDR1 is ENHRY, CDR2 SYGVKD, per germline.

The chain couples TRBV27 to TRBJ2-6, with D unresolved. Trimming took off 4 bases at V and 2 bases at J, with 9 bases between the two ends. Germline lookup yields CDR1 MNHEY and CDR2 SMNVEV (reference sequence). The CDR3 consists of 15 residues. The CDR3 nucleotides read TGTGCCAGCAGTTGGGGAAGGACTGGGGCCAACGTCCTGACTTTC. Translation gives CASSWGRTGANVLTF. Together with reference TRBV27 and TRBJ2-6, the CDR3 gives the full variable domain: EAQVTQNPRYLITVTGKKLTVTCSQNMNHEYMSWYRQDPGLGLRQIYYSMNVEVTDKGDVPEGYKVSRKEKRNFPLILESPSPNQTSLYFCASSWGRTGANVLTFGAGSRLTVL.

The chain carries TRBV6-5 and TRBJ2-7; 11 bases are a match to TRBD2. Germline V gives CDR1 MNHEY, CDR2 SVGAGI. The CDR3 has 15 residues. V trimming: 5 bases; J trimming: 5 bases; junction bases outside the gene matches: 8. Written as DNA, the CDR3 is TGTGCCAGCAGTCGAACTAGCGGGAGTTCCCACGAGCAGTACTTC. Translated: CASSRTSGSSHEQYF.

V gene TRBV28 combines with J gene TRBJ2-3; D could derive from TRBD1 or TRBD2 (6 bases each). V was pared by 4 bases and J by 3 bases, with 17 bases between. The germline CDR1 and CDR2 sequences are MDHEN and SYDVKM. The CDR3 is 16 residues long. CDR3 DNA sequence: TGTGCCAGCAGTTCACTAGCAATGGGACATACAGATACGCAGTATTTT. Its translation is CASSSLAMGHTDTQYF.

The rearrangement links TRBV18 to TRBJ2-1; TRBD2 aligns across 9 bases. Germline values: CDR1 KGHSH, CDR2 LQKENI. With V trimmed by 0 bases and J by 7 bases, 7 bases remained unmatched. The CDR3 runs 16 residues. The CDR3 protein is CASSPPSLAGRNEQFF. CDR3 nucleotides: TGTGCCAGCTCACCACCCTCTCTAGCGGGAAGAAATGAGCAGTTCTTC.

The DNA of the CDR3 is TGCGCCAGCAGCCCCCTCGGGGCCAACGTCCTGACTTTC. Translation gives CASSPLGANVLTF. The V and J genes are TRBV5-1 and TRBJ2-6; D is unclear. V was pared by 4 bases and J by 4 bases, with 6 bases between. There are 13 residues in the CDR3. Looked up from germline, CDR1 is SGHRS and CDR2 is YFSETQ.

The V and J genes are TRBV19 and TRBJ1-4, with TRBD1 identical over 10 bases. This CDR3 has 15 amino acids. V lost 5 bases, J lost 7 bases, and 7 bases stayed unmatched. From germline, CDR1 is LNHDA and CDR2 SQIVND (reference sequence). CDR3 coding DNA: TGTGCCAGTAGTCCGCGACAGGGGGCTTTTGAAAAACTGTTTTTT. It translates to CASSPRQGAFEKLFF.

This rearrangement joins TRBV7-9 to TRBJ2-5; the match to TRBD2 covers 10 bases. The CDR3 extends over 14 amino acids. V was clipped by 5 bases and J by 2 bases; unmatched bases: 2. From germline, CDR1 is SEHNR and CDR2 FQNEAQ (reference sequence). The CDR3 loop reads CASSRTSGQETQYF. The DNA for the CDR3 is TGTGCCAGCAGCCGGACTAGCGGACAAGAGACCCAGTACTTC.

The V gene is TRBV9, the J gene TRBJ2-2; possible D gene TRBD2, 6 bases. Trimming left V 2 bases short and J 3 bases short, with 11 bases between. Germline CDR1 and CDR2: SGDLS and YYNGEE. This CDR3 spans 15 amino acids. The chain's CDR3 is CASSVGSTHTGELFF. Here the CDR3 DNA reads TGTGCCAGCAGCGTCGGGAGCACACACACCGGGGAGCTGTTTTTT.

The J gene is TRBJ1-3, the V gene TRBV7-2; TRBD1 matches at 8 bases. J gave up 3 bases and V 6 bases, and 1 base lay outside the gene matches. The length of the CDR3 is 13 residues. Germline CDR1 reads SGHTA; CDR2 reads FQGNSA. CDR3 in amino acids: CASRDRVGNTIYF. For the CDR3, the DNA is TGTGCCAGCAGGGACAGGGTTGGAAACACCATATATTTT. Using reference TRBV7-2 and TRBJ1-3 for the parts outside the CDR3, the full variable domain is GAGVSQSPSNKVTEKGKDVELRCDPISGHTALYWYRQSLGQGLEFLIYFQGNSAPDKSGLPSDRFSAERTGGSVSTLTIQRTQQEDSAVYLCASRDRVGNTIYFGEGSWLTVV.

The rearrangement links TRBV5-1 to TRBJ2-2; D not resolved. V shed 0 bases and J shed 1 base, with 7 bases lying between them. The germline gives CDR1 SGHRS, CDR2 YFSETQ. There are 15 residues in the CDR3. This CDR3 reads CASSLAARNTGELFF. In DNA form, the CDR3 reads TGCGCCAGCAGCTTGGCCGCCAGGAACACCGGGGAGCTGTTTTTT.

The chain is built from TRBV12-3 or TRBV12-4 and TRBJ1-5; D remains ambiguous. V was cut by 7 bases and J by 1 base, with 8 bases left in between. There are 13 residues in the CDR3. The CDR3 sequence is CASNQDSNQPQHF. The CDR3 nucleotides read TGTGCCAGCAACCAGGACAGCAATCAGCCCCAGCATTTT.

This clone came up a few times. The genes are TRBV6-2 or TRBV6-3 and TRBJ2-1; TRBD2 aligns across 14 bases. V lost 4 bases and J lost 7; bases outside the gene matches: 6. Per the germline V gene, CDR1 is MNHEY and CDR2 is SVGEGT. CDR3 length equals 16 residues. Here the CDR3 DNA reads TGTGCCAGCAGTTCGGCGGGACTAGCGGGAGTAAATGAGCAGTTCTTC. Protein sequence: CASSSAGLAGVNEQFF.

This clone appeared a single time. J is TRBJ2-1 and V is TRBV2; D unresolved. This CDR3 comprises 15 residues. CDR1 and CDR2 (germline): SNHLY, FYNNEI. V dropped 1 base and J dropped 3 bases, with 10 bases sitting between them. CDR3 sequence (DNA): TGTGCCAGCAGTGAAGTCGGGCAGATCTACAATGAGCAGTTCTTC. Translation: CASSEVGQIYNEQFF.

V and J are TRBV30 and TRBJ1-4, with TRBD1 matching 9 bases. J gave up 3 bases and V 2 bases, and 1 base lay outside the gene matches. Germline CDR1 reads GTSNPN; CDR2 reads SVGIG (reference sequence). This CDR3 contains 14 residues. The CDR3 DNA reads as TGTGCCTGGAGTCGACAGGGGGCTAATGAAAAACTGTTTTTT. The encoded protein is CAWSRQGANEKLFF. The whole variable domain, remainder taken from reference TRBV30 and TRBJ1-4, is SQTIHQWPATLVQPVGSPLSLECTVEGTSNPNLYWYRQAAGRGLQLLFYSVGIGQISSEVPQNLSASRPQDRQFILSSKKLLLSDSGFYLCAWSRQGANEKLFFGSGTQLSVL.

This clone was seen once. The chain uses TRBV3-1 (or the pseudogene TRBV3-2) and TRBJ2-7; 10 nucleotides line up with TRBD1. Germline CDR1 LGHDT, CDR2 YNNKEL (reference sequence). The CDR3 runs to 15 residues. The V segment lost 0 bases and the J segment 5 bases; nucleotides outside the gene matches: 4. The CDR3 DNA reads as TGTGCCAGCAGCCAAGAGGACAGGGGGTCGGACGAGCAGTACTTC. Its protein is CASSQEDRGSDEQYF.

The chain uses TRBV4-1 and TRBJ1-2; tentative D call: TRBD1 (6 bases). The V end lost 1 base, the J end lost 8 bases, and 14 bases lay between the germline ends. This CDR3 has 14 residues. Germline CDR1 reads MGHRA; CDR2 reads YSYEKL. The CDR3 bases are TGCGCCAGCAGCCAAGGGAACAGGGTTGGAGGCTACACCTTC. Translation gives CASSQGNRVGGYTF.

The genes are TRBV6-4 and TRBJ2-1; 7 nucleotides line up with TRBD2. Trimming took 0 bases from V and 4 from J; bases not matched to a gene: 6. Per germline, CDR1 MRHNA and CDR2 SNTAGT. The CDR3 is 16 residues long. DNA of the CDR3: TGTGCCAGCAGTGACTCGAGTCTAGCGGAGTACAATGAGCAGTTCTTC. Translating gives CASSDSSLAEYNEQFF.